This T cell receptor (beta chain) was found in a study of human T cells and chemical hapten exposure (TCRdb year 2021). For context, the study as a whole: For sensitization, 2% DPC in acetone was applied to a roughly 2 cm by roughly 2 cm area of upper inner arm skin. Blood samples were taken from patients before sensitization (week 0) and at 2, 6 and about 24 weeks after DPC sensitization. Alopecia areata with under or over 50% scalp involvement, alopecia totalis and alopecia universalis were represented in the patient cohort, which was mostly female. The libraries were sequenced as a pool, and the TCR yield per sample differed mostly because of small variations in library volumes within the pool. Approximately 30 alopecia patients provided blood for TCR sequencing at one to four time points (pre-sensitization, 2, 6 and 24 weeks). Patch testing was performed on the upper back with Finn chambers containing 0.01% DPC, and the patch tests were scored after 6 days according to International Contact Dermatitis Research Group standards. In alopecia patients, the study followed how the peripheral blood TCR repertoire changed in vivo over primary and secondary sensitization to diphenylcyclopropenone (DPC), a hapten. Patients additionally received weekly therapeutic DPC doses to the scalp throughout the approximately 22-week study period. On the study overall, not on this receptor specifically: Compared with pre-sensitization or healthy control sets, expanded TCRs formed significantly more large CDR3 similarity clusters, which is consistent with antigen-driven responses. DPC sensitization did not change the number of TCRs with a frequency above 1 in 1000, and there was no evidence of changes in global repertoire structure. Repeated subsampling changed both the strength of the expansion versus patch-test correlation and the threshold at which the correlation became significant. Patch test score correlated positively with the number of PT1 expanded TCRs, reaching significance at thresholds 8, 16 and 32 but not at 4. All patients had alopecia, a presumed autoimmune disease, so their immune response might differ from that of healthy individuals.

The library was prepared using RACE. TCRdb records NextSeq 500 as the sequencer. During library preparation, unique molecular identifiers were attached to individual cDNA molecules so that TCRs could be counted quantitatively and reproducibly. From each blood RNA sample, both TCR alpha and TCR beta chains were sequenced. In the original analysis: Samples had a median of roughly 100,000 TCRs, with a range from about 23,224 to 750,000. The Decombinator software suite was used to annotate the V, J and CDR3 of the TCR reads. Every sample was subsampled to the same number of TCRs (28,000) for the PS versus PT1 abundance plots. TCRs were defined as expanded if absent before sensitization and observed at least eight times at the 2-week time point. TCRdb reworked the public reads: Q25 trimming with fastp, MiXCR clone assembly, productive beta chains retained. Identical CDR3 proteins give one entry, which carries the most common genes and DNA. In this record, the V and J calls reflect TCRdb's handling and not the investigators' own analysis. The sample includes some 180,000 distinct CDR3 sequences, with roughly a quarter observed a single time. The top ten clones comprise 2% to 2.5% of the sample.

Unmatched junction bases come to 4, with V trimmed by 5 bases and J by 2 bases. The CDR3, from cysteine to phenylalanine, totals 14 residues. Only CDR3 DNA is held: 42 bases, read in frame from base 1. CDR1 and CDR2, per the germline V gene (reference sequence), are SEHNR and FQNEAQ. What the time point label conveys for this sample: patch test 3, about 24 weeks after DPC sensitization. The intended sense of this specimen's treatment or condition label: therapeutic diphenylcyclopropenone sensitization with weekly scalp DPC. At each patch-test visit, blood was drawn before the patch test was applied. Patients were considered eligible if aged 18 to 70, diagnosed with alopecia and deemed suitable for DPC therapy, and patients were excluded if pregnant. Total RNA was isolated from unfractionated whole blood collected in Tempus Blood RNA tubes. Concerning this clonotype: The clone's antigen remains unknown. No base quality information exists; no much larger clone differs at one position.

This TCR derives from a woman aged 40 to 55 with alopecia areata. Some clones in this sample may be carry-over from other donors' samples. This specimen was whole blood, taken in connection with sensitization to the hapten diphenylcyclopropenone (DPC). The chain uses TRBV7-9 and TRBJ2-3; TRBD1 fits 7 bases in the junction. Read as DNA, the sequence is TGTGCCAGCAGCCGCAGGGGGACCACAGATACGCAGTATTTT. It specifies CASSRRGTTDTQYF.